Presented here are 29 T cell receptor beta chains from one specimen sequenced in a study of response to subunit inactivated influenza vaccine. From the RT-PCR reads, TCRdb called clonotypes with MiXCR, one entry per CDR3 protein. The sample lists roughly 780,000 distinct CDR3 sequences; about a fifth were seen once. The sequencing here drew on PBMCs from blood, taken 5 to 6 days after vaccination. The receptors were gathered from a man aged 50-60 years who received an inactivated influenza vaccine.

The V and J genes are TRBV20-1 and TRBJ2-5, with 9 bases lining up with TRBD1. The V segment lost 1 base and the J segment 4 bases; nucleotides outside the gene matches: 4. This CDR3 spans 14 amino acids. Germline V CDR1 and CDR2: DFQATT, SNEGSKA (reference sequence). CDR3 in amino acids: CSARVGTGIETQYF. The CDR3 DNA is TGCAGTGCTAGAGTGGGGACAGGGATAGAGACCCAGTACTTC.

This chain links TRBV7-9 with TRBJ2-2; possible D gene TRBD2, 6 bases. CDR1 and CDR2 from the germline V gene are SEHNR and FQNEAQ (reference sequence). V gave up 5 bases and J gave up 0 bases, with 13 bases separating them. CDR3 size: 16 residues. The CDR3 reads CASSGSGGANTGELFF. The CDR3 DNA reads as TGTGCCAGCAGCGGTTCCGGCGGGGCGAACACCGGGGAGCTGTTTTTT.

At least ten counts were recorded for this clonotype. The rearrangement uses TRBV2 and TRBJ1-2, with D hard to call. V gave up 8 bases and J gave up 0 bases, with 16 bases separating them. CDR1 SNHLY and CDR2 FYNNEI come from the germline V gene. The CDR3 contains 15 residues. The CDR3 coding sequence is TGTGCCAGCTCATCCACACGGGAAGCTAACTATGGCTACACCTTC. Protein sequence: CASSSTREANYGYTF.

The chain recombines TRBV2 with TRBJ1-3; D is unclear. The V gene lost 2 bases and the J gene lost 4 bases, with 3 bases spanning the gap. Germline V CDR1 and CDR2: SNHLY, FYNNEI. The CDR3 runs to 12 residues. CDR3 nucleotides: TGTGCCAGCAGTGAACGGGGAAACACCATATATTTT. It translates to CASSERGNTIYF.

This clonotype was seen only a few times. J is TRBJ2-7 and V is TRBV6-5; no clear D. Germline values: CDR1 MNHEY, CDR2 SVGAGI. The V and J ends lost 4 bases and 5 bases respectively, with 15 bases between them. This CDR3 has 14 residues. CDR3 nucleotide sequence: TGTGCCAGCAGTTCTCTTAGTGAATCGAACGAGCAGTACTTC. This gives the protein CASSSLSESNEQYF.

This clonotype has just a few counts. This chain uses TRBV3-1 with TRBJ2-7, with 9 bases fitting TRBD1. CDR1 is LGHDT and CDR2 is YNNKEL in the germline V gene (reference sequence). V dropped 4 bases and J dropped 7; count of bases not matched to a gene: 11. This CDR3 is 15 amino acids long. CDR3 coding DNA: TGTGCCAGCAGCCGACGGACAGGGGTTTGGTTGGAGCAGTACTTC. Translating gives CASSRRTGVWLEQYF.

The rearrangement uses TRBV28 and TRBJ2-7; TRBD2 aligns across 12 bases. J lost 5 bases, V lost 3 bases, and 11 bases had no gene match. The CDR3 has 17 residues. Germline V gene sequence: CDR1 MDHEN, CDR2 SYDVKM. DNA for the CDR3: TGTGCCAGCAGTTTGCTAGCGGGAGGGCCAGTATCCCACGAGCAGTACTTC. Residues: CASSLLAGGPVSHEQYF.

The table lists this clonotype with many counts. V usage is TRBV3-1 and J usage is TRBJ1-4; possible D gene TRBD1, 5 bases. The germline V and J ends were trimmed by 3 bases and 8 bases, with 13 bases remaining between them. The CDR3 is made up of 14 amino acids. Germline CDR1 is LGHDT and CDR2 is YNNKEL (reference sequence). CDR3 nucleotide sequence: TGTGCCAGCAGCCACTTCCGGGAGGGGGAAAAACTGTTTTTT. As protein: CASSHFREGEKLFF.

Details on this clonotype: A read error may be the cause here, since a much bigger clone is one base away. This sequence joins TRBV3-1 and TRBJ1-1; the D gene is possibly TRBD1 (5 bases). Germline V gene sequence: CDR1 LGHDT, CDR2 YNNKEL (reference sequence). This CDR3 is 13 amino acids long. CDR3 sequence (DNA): TGTGCCCGCAGGTTTACGGGGGACACTGAAGCTTTCTTT. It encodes CARRFTGDTEAFF.

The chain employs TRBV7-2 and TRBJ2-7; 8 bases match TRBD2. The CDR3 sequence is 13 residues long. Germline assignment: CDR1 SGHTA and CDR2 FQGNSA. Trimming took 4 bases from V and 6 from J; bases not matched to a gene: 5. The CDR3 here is CASSSRSGGEQYF. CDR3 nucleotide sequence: TGTGCCAGCAGCTCCCGGAGCGGGGGCGAGCAGTACTTC.

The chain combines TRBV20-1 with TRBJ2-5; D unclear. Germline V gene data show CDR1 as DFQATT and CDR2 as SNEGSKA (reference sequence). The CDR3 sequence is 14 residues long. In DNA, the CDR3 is TGCGACTCCAAGCCTCGGACCCTGGAAGAGACCCAGTACTTC. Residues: CDSKPRTLEETQYF.

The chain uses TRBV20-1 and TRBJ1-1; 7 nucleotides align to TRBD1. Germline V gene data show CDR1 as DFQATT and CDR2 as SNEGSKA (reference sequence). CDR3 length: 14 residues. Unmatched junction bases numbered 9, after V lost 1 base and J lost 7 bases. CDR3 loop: CSARARQGDREAFF. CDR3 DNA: TGCAGTGCTAGAGCAAGGCAGGGGGACCGTGAAGCTTTCTTT.

CDR3 loop: CSARGRQGLNTEAFF. The CDR3 region has the DNA TGCAGTGCTAGAGGCCGACAGGGGTTGAACACTGAAGCTTTCTTT. The chain employs TRBV20-1 and TRBJ1-1; 8 nucleotides line up with TRBD1. This CDR3 contains 15 residues. With 1 base clipped from V and 0 bases from J, the junction kept 4 bases outside the gene matches. From germline, CDR1 is DFQATT and CDR2 SNEGSKA (reference sequence).

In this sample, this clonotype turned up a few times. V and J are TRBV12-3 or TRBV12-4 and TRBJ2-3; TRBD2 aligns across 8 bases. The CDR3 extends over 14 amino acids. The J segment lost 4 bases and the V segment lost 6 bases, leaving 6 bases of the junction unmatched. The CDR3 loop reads CASRTGTSADTQYF. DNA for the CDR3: TGTGCCAGCAGGACCGGGACTAGTGCAGATACGCAGTATTTT.

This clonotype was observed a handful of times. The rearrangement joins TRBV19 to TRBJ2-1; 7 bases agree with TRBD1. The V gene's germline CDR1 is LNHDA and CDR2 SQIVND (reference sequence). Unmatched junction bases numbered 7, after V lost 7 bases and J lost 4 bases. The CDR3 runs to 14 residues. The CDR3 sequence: CASNRQGLYNEQFF. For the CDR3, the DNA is TGTGCCAGTAATAGACAGGGCTTATACAATGAGCAGTTCTTC.

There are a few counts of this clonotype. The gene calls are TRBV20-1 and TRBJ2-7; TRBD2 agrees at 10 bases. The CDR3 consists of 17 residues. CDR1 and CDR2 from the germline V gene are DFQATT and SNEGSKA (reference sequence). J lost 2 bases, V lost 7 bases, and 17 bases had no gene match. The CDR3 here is CSVSDGIAGGPAYEQYF. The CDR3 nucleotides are TGCAGTGTTAGTGACGGGATAGCGGGGGGACCAGCCTACGAGCAGTACTTC.

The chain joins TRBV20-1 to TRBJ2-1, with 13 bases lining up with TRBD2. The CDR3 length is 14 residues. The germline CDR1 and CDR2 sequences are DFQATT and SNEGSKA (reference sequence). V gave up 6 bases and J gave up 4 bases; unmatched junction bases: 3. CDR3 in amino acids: CSAQTSGGYNEQFF. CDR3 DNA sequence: TGCAGTGCGCAGACTAGCGGGGGGTACAATGAGCAGTTCTTC.

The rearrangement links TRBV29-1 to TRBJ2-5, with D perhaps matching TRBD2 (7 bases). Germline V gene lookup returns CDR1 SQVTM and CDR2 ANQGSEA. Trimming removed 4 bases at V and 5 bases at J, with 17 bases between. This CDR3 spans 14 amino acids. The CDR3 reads CSVGGGGPWETQYF. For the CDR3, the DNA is TGCAGCGTTGGAGGGGGAGGGCCCTGGGAGACCCAGTACTTC.

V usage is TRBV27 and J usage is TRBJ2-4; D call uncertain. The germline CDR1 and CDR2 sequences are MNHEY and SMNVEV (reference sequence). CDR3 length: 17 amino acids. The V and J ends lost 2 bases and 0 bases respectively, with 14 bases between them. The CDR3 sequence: CASSLPPWQLAKNIQYF. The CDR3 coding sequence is TGTGCCAGCAGTTTACCACCTTGGCAACTAGCCAAAAACATTCAGTACTTC.

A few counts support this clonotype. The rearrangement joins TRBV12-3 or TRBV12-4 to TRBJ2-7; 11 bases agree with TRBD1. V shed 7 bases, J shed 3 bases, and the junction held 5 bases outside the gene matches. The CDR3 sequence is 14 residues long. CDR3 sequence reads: CASTWTGGGYEQYF. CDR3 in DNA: TGTGCCAGCACCTGGACAGGGGGCGGCTACGAGCAGTACTTC.

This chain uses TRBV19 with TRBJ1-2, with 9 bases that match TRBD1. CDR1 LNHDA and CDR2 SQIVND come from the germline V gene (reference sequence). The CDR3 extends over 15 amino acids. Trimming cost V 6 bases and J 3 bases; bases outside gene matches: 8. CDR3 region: CASRRDRAAYYGYTF. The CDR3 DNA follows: TGTGCCAGTAGGAGGGACAGGGCCGCCTACTATGGCTACACCTTC.

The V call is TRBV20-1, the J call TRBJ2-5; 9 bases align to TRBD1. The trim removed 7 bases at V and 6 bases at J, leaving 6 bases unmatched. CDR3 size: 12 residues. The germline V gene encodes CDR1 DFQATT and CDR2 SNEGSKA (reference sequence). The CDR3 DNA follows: TGCAGTGTAGGACAGGGGAGGAAGACCCAGTACTTC. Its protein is CSVGQGRKTQYF.

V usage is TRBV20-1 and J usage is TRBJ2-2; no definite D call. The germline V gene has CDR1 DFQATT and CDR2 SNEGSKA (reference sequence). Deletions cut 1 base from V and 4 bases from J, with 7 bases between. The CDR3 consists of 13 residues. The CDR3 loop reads CSARGPITGELFF. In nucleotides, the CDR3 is TGCAGTGCTAGAGGGCCGATCACCGGGGAGCTGTTTTTT.

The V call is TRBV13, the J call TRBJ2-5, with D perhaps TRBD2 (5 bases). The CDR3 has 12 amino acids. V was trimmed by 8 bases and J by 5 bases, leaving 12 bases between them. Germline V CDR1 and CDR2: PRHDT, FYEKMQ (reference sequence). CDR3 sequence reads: CASSGVSETQYF. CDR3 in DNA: TGTGCCAGCTCCGGGGTTTCGGAGACCCAGTACTTC.

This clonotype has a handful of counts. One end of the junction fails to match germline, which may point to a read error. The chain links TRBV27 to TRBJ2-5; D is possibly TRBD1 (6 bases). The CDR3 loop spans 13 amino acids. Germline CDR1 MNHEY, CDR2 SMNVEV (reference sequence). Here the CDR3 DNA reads TGTGCCAGCAGCCCAGGACAGCAAGAGCCCCAGTACTTC. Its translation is CASSPGQQEPQYF.

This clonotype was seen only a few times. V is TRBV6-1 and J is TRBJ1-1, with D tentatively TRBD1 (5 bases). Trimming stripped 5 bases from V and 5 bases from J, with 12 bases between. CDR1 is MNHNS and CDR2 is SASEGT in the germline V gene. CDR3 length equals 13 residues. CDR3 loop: CASSLRQMTEAFF. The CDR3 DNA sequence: TGTGCCAGCAGTCTGAGACAGATGACTGAAGCTTTCTTT.

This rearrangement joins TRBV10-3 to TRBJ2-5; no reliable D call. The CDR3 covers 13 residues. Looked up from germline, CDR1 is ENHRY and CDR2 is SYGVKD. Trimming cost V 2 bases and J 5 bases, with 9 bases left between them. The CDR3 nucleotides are TGTGCCATCAGTGAGGGGAACGGCGAGACCCAGTACTTC. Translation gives CAISEGNGETQYF.

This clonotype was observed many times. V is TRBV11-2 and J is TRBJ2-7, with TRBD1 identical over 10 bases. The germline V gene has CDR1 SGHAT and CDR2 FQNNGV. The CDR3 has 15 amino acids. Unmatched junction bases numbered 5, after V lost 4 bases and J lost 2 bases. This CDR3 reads CASSSAGTGAYEQYF. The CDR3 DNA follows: TGTGCCAGCAGCTCTGCCGGGACAGGGGCCTACGAGCAGTACTTC.

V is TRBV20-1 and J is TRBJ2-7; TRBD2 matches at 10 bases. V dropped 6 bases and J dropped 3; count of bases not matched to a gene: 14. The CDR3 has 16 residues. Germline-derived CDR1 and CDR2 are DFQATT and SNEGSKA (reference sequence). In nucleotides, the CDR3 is TGCAGTGCCCATACGCGGCTAGCGGGAGTCATCTACGAGCAGTACTTC. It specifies CSAHTRLAGVIYEQYF.